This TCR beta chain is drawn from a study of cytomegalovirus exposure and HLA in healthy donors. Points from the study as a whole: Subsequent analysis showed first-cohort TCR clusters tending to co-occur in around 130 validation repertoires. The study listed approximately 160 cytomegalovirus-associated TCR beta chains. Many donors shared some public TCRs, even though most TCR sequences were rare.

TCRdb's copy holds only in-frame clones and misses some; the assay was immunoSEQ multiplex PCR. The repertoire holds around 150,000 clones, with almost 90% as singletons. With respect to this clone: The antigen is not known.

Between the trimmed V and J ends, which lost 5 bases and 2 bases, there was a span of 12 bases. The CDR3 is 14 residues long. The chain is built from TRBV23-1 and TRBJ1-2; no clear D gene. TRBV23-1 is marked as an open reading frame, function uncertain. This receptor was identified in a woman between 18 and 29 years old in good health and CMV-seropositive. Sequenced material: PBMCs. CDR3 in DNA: TGCGCCAGCAGTGGTAGTTTGATGAACTATGGCTACACCTTC. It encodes CASSGSLMNYGYTF.